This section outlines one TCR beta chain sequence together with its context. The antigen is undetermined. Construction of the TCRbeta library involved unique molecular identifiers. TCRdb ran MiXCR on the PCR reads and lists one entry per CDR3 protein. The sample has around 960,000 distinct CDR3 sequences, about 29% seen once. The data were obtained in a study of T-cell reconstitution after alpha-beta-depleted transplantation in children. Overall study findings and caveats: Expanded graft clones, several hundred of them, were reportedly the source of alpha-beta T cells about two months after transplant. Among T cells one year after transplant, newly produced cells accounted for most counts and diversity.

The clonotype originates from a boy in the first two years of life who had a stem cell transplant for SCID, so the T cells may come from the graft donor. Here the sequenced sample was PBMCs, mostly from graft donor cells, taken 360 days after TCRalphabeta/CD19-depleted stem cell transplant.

This CDR3 reads CSARAGTPEAFF. The CDR3 DNA is TGCAGTGCTAGAGCGGGGACGCCCGAAGCTTTCTTT. This sequence joins TRBV20-1 and TRBJ1-1; tentatively, D is TRBD1 (5 bases). Germline V CDR1 and CDR2: DFQATT, SNEGSKA (reference sequence). V was shortened by 1 base and J by 8 bases, with 11 bases between the two germline ends. The CDR3 has 12 residues.